The entry that follows covers one TCR beta chain sequence. Its specific antigen is unknown. It has no much larger one-base neighbor in the sample; base qualities were not kept. CDR1 and CDR2, per the germline V gene (reference sequence), are LGHDT and YNNKEL. The CDR3 holds 15 amino acids from the cysteine to the phenylalanine. Just the 45-base CDR3 DNA is kept, in frame starting at base 1. Relative to germline, V is missing 4 bases and J is missing 7 bases, with 8 bases of the junction outside any gene match. In the prospective study, participants were roughly 18 to 89 years old, resided in 20 to 30 geographic areas of the United States, and were enrolled through a virtual design. In the prospective study, cohorts were assigned on the basis of participant-reported clinical history obtained from a screening survey and a study questionnaire. ImmuneRACE Cohort 3 recovered participants were defined by two consecutive negative NP/OP PCR tests, healthcare professional clearance, or symptom resolution. Mobile phlebotomists in the prospective study collected whole blood, serum and a nasopharyngeal or oropharyngeal swab from every participant. Participants in the prospective study had the option to provide additional blood draws and questionnaires over an approximately 2-month period. Before DNA extraction, blood samples from the prospective study were shipped at room temperature or frozen.

This sample is drawn from a study of blood T cell repertoires in COVID-19 (TCRdb year 2020). Context from the whole study: Samples from collaborators originated in the United States, Italy and Spain and spanned both the acute and convalescent phases of COVID-19. The material from the prospective study consisted of cDNA or gDNA derived from T cells, B-cell-depleted T cells, or PBMCs. Deeply sampled blood TCRbeta repertoires from subjects exposed to, actively infected with, or recovered from COVID-19 were included in the dataset. A freely available public database, intended as a resource for researchers studying the immune response to SARS-CoV-2, is where the repertoires were released. The samples were drawn from the first 160 participants of the ongoing ImmuneRACE study and from 1,200 or so subjects provided by 6 global collaborators. The sample metadata nearly always contained a de-identified subject ID, COVID-19 status, age in years and sex. HLA class I and class II types, where available, came from metadata supplied by the sample provider rather than from assay-based typing. Broader findings and caveats from the paper: The amount of clinical and demographic metadata varied by source and participant and was provided uncurated.

TCRbeta CDR3 regions were amplified from genomic DNA by means of the immunoSEQ Assay, a bias-controlled multiplex PCR. The source study handled its data this way. The number of nucleated cells in each sample was estimated by amplification of reference gene primers within the assay. Sequence reads were collapsed and filtered to measure the absolute abundance of every unique TCRbeta CDR3 rearrangement. For each sample, productive Simpson clonality was calculated as the square root of Simpson's diversity index across productive rearrangements. TCRdb's version of the immuneACCESS table is confined to in-frame rearrangements and falls short of the full clone set. An unresolved V gene accounts for under half of the shortfall where checked; the remainder is of unknown origin. V, J and clone size are taken as reported in that table, and D and trimming were inferred from the DNA itself. Here the sample has hundreds of thousands of clones; 80% to 90% occur a single time. The top ten clonotypes cover about 1% of the sample.

This TCR was recovered from a man aged 18 to 29 who had recovered from COVID-19. The chain is encoded by TRBV3-1 (or the pseudogene TRBV3-2) joined to TRBJ2-2, and 8 junctional nucleotides match TRBD1. The sample taken for sequencing was PBMCs or T cells enriched from blood (not recorded which). The DNA sequence is as follows: TGTGCCAGCAGCCGCCGGACAGGGAAGGTCGGGGAGCTGTTTTTT. Its translation reads: CASSRRTGKVGELFF.